The entry below describes one T cell receptor beta chain. Its antigen remains unknown. The identical CDR3 is also encoded by other nucleotide sequences in the sample. The entry originates in a study of beta chain features in type 1 diabetes. About the study: Across all samples, fewer than 140 million sorted cells were examined.

Overall study findings and caveats: A closer apparent resemblance between naive, central memory and Treg TCRB repertoires was seen in patients than in healthy donors. Shortening of TCRB CDR3s, moderate but significant, appeared in all four CD4+ subsets of Type 1 diabetes patients.

Germline CDR1 is SQVTM and CDR2 is ANQGSEA. There are 12 residues in the CDR3. The V end lost 4 bases, the J end lost 3 bases, and 9 bases lay between the germline ends. Only one heparinised blood draw was taken per donor, and its volume averaged around 100 mL. Expressed TCRB transcripts were sequenced because the isolated RNA had all been reverse transcribed beforehand. Samples of naive, central memory and regulatory T cells yielded a mean of about 3.8 million reads. Clones were sequenced by immunoSEQ multiplex PCR, and TCRdb holds only the in-frame ones, with some missing. The repertoire consists of 250,000 to 300,000 clones, with 24% occurring once and the leading ten covering 0.012%.

The chain couples TRBV29-1 to TRBJ1-2; no clear D gene. Input material: naive CD4+ T cells from blood. This TCR came from a woman in her twenties or thirties with type 1 diabetes. This CDR3 reads CSVVPGDYGYTF. In DNA, the CDR3 is TGCAGCGTTGTTCCCGGAGACTATGGCTACACCTTC.